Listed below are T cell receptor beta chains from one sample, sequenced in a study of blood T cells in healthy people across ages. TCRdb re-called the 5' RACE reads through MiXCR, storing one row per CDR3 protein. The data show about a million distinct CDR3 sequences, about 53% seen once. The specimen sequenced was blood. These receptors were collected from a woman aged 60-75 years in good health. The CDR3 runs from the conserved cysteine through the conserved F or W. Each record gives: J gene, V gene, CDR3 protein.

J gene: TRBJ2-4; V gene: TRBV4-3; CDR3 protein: CASSQEMVSIQYF
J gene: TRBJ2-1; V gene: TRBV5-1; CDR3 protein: CASSHQRLAGIYNEQFF
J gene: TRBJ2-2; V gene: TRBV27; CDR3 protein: CASSLNLAGANTGELFF
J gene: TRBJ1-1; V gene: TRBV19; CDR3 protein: CASSIEASEAFF
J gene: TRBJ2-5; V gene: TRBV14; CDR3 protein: CASSSRTSGIRETQYF
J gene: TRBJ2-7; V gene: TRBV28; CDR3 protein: CASSLYRGLDEQYF
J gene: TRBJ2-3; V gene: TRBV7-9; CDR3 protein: CASSTYILGTDTQYF
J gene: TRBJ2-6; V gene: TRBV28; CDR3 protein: CASSLVGPNSGANVLTF
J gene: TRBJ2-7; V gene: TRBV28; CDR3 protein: CASSLYRGPRLNYEQYF
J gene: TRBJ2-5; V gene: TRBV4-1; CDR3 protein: CASSESGTGSIETQYF
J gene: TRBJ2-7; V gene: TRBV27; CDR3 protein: CASSSRTFGLEQYF
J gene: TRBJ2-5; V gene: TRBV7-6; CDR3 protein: CASSPGQDQGTQYF
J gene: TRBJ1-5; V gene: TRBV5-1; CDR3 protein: CASSVAHGQPQHF
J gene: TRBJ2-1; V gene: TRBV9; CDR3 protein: CASSVSSGRSSYNEQFF
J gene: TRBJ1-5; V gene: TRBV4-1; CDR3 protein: CASSQDEEASNQPQHF
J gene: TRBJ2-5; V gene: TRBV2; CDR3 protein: CASNLDNEETQYF
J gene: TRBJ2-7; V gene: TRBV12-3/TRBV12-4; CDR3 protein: CASSLELISYEQYF
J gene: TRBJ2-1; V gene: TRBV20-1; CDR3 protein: CSARLNNEQFF
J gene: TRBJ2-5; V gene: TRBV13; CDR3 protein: CASSESKETQYF
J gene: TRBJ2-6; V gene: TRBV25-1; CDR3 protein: CASTSGANVLTF
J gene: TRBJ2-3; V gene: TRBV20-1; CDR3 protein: CSTSLAGGPDTQYF
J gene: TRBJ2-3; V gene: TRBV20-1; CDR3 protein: CSARGPRGSTDTQYF
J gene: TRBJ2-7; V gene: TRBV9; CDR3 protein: CASSRESSTYEQYF
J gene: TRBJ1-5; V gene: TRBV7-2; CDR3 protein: CASSPPPGGGNQPQHF
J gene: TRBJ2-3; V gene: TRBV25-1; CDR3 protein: CASSEWDKLTDTQYF
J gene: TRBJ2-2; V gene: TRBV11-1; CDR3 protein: CASRDRGGTGELFF
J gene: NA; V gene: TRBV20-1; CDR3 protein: CSAGARGYEQYF
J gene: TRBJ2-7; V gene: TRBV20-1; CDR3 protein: CSAAGTPISYEQYF
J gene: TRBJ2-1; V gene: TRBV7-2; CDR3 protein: CASSRDRGTNEQFF
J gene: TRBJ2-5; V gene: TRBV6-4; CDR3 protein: CASSGPDREETQYF
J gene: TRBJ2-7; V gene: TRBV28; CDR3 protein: CASSGGARGLSYEQYF
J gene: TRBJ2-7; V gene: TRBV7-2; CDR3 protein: CASRRAGSSSYEQYF
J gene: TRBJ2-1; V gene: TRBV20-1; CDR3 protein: CSAKREEQFF
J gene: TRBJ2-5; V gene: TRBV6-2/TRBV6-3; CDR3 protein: CASRPGLAVETQYF
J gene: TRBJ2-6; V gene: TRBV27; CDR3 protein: CASSLLGDTGANVLTF
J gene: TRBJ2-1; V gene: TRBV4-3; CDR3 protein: CASSQDDGEGNSLEFF
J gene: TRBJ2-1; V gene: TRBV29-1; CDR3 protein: CSADRAYNEQFF
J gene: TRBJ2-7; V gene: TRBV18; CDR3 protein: CASSLLPFSYEQYF
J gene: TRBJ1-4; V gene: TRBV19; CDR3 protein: CASSTGQAVDEKLFF
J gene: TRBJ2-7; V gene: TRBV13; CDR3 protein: CASSSGGTAYEQYF
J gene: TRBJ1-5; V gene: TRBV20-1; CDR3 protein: CSASVGSNSNQPQHF
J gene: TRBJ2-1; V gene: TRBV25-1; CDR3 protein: CASSEFTRAGVNEQFF
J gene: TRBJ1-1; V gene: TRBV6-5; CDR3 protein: CASSSPGQGNTEAFF
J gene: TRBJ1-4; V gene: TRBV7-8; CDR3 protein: CASSLDRFRVTKLFF
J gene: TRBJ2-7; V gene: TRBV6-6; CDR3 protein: CASSGRDGTYEQYF
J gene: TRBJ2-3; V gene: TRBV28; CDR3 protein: CASQSGSETDTQYF
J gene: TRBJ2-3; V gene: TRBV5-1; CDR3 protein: CASSFQGEGQFFPITDTQYF
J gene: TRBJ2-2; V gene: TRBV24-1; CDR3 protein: CATSDTNPKRVYTGELFF
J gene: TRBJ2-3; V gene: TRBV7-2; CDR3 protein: CASSLGLADKDTQYF
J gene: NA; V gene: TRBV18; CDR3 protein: CASSGGASYNEQYF
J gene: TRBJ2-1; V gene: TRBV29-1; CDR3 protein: CSVEISRGLGFF
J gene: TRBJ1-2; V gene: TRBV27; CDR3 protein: CATGTGRNGYTF
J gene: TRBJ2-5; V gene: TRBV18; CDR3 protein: CASSPRTATQETQYF
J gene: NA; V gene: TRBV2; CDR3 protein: CASSGDRAKNIQYF
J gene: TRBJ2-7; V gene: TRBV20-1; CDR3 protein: CSAFHSRVPSYEQYF
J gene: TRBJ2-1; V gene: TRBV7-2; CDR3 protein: CASSLEASGPYNEQFF